The sequence of this T cell receptor (beta chain) was determined in a study of cytomegalovirus exposure and HLA in healthy donors. The length of the CDR3 is 15 residues. Between the trimmed V and J ends, which lost 9 bases and 4 bases, there was a span of 18 bases. The germline V gene encodes CDR1 WSHSY and CDR2 SAAADI. The PCR had 60 Vbeta and 13 Jbeta primers. Clones were sequenced by immunoSEQ multiplex PCR, and TCRdb holds only the in-frame ones, with some missing. The data hold 140,000 to 150,000 clones, with over 60% observed a single time. This clone showed up just once. The chain joins TRBV10-2 to TRBJ2-2; D perhaps matches TRBD2 (6 bases). Material: PBMCs. The source is a man in his forties in good health and CMV-seropositive. The CDR3 DNA reads TGCGCCAGGACTCCGGAGGGGAGTGGCACCGGGGAGCTGTTTTTT. Translation gives CARTPEGSGTGELFF.